This record looks at one TCR beta chain sequence and its context. Its specificity is not known. The data were obtained in a study of cytomegalovirus exposure and HLA in healthy donors. Regarding the study as a whole: In vitro checks showed that three CMV-associated chains really do target CMV antigens.

The PCR employed 60 Vbeta primers together with 13 Jbeta primers. Sequenced by immunoSEQ multiplex PCR; TCRdb stores in-frame clones only, minus some. The table has more than 100,000 clones, about 70% seen once; the top ten hold 2% to 2.5%. Sequencing input: PBMCs. This receptor was obtained from a middle-aged woman in good health and CMV-seronegative.

CDR3 protein: CASSIEGNYGYTF. For the CDR3, the DNA is TGTGCCAGTAGTATCGAGGGCAACTATGGCTACACCTTC. The chain joins TRBV19 to TRBJ1-2; no reliable D call. CDR1 and CDR2 (germline): LNHDA, SQIVND (reference sequence). CDR3 length: 13 amino acids. V lost 3 bases and J 2 bases, leaving 7 bases between the germline ends.